The 8 T cell receptor beta chains given below trace back to one sample, sequenced in a study of cytomegalovirus exposure and HLA in healthy donors. The PCR used 60 Vbeta and 13 Jbeta primers. TCRdb's table, derived via immunoSEQ multiplex PCR, lists solely in-frame clones and lacks some. The repertoire consists of 180,000 or so clones, with approximately 84% occurring once and the leading ten covering about 1.4%. Sequenced material: PBMCs. The receptors shown here come from a girl aged 10-17 years in good health and CMV-seropositive.

The J gene is TRBJ1-2, the V gene TRBV5-4; possible D gene TRBD1, 5 bases. V was cut by 4 bases and J by 2 bases, with 12 bases left in between. This CDR3 contains 14 residues. The germline gives CDR1 SGHNT, CDR2 YYREEE (reference sequence). The CDR3 DNA follows: TGTGCCAGCAGCCCGATTGGGGGGAACTATGGCTACACCTTC. Amino acids: CASSPIGGNYGYTF. The full variable domain, its missing parts supplied by reference TRBV5-4 and TRBJ1-2, is ETGVTQSPTHLIKTRGQQVTLRCSSQSGHNTVSWYQQALGQGPQFIFQYYREEENGRGNFPPRFSGLQFPNYSSELNVNALELDDSALYLCASSPIGGNYGYTFGSGTRLTVV.

This chain connects TRBV10-3 to TRBJ1-2; 11 positions agree with TRBD1. J was trimmed by 4 bases and V by 3 bases; bases with no gene match: 10. The V gene's germline CDR1 is ENHRY and CDR2 SYGVKD. The CDR3 loop spans 17 amino acids. As DNA, the CDR3 is TGTGCCATCAGTGACCCCGATCGGACAGGGGGCTTCTATGGCTACACCTTC. Translated, it gives CAISDPDRTGGFYGYTF.

Concerning this clone itself: The junction shows a germline mismatch at one end, possibly a read error. The chain joins TRBV7-7 to TRBJ2-3, with a tentative D call TRBD1 (6 bases). The germline V gene has CDR1 SSHAT and CDR2 FNYEAQ (reference sequence). The CDR3 is 15 residues long. The CDR3 protein is CASSLAGAGTDTQYF. The DNA for the CDR3 is TGTGCTAGCAGCTTAGCAGGGGCGGGCACAGATACGCAGTATTTT.

This chain uses TRBV6-6 with TRBJ2-7, with D tentatively TRBD1 (5 bases). V shed 5 bases and J shed 12 bases, with 23 bases lying between them. From germline, CDR1 is MNHNY and CDR2 SVGAGI (reference sequence). This CDR3 region has 14 residues. CDR3 DNA: TGTGCCAGCAGTAAAATACAGGAAAGTGATTGGATGTACTTC. Amino acid sequence: CASSKIQESDWMYF.

This sequence joins TRBV7-9 and TRBJ2-1; tentative D call: TRBD2 (7 bases). CDR1 and CDR2 (germline): SEHNR, FQNEAQ (reference sequence). This CDR3 is 15 amino acids long. V lost 8 bases to trimming and J lost 4 bases, with 18 bases between them. CDR3 coding DNA: TGTGCCAGCCGCCTGGGGGGGCTCCGGTACAATGAGCAGTTCTTC. Its translation is CASRLGGLRYNEQFF.

V gene TRBV18 combines with J gene TRBJ2-7; tentatively, D is TRBD1 (5 bases). Germline CDR1 and CDR2: KGHSH and LQKENI. The germline V and J ends were trimmed by 2 bases and 1 base, with 15 bases remaining between them. The CDR3 loop spans 16 amino acids. The CDR3 reads CASSPEARTFSYEQYF. DNA for the CDR3: TGTGCCAGCTCACCAGAGGCGCGGACATTTTCCTACGAGCAGTACTTC.

This chain connects TRBV5-1 to TRBJ2-4, with 9 bases matching TRBD2. Trimming at V came to 4 bases and at J to 8 bases, leaving 13 bases not matched to a gene. Looked up from germline, CDR1 is SGHRS and CDR2 is YFSETQ. There are 16 residues in the CDR3. CDR3 in amino acids: CASSRKMGLAGDIQYF. In DNA, the CDR3 is TGCGCCAGCAGCCGGAAGATGGGACTAGCTGGAGACATTCAGTACTTC.

This clone has only a few counts. J is TRBJ1-1 and V is TRBV10-1, with no clear D. Per germline, CDR1 WNHNN and CDR2 SYGVQD (reference sequence). The V end lost 2 bases, the J end lost 0 bases, and 10 bases lay between the germline ends. This CDR3 is built from 15 residues. The CDR3 protein is CASSEDPGMNTEAFF. Here the CDR3 DNA reads TGCGCCAGCAGTGAGGACCCGGGTATGAACACTGAAGCTTTCTTT.